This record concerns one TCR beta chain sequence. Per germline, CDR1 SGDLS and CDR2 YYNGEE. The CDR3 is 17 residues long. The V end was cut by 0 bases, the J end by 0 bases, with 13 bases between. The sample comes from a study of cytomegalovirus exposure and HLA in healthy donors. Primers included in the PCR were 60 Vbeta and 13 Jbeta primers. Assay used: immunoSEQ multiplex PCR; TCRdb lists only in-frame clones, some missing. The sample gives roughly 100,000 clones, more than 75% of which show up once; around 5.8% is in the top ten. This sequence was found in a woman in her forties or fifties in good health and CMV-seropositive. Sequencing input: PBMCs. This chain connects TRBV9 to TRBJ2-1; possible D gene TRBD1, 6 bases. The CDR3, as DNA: TGTGCCAGCAGCGTAGCGCTACAGGGCTCCTCCTACAATGAGCAGTTCTTC. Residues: CASSVALQGSSYNEQFF.